This entry lists 30 T cell receptor beta chains sequenced from one sample in a study of cytomegalovirus exposure and HLA in healthy donors. TCRdb's copy holds only in-frame clones and misses some; the assay was immunoSEQ multiplex PCR. In the table there are approximately 270,000 clones, roughly 85% of which are singletons. The specimen was PBMCs. The receptors shown here come from a woman under 30 in good health and CMV-seronegative.

The V call is TRBV11-2, the J call TRBJ1-2, with D perhaps TRBD1 (6 bases). Deletions cut 0 bases from V and 14 bases from J, with 13 bases between. This CDR3 is built from 12 residues. Germline V lookup: CDR1 SGHAT, CDR2 FQNNGV. CDR3 bases: TGTGCCAGCAGCTTAGAAGGGGGGGCGAGGACCTTC. Translated: CASSLEGGARTF.

The chain carries TRBV6-5 and TRBJ2-3; no clear D gene. Trimming left V 5 bases short and J 4 bases short, with 7 bases between. This CDR3 region has 12 residues. Germline values: CDR1 MNHEY, CDR2 SVGAGI. CDR3 sequence: CASSRSSDTQYF. CDR3 coding DNA: TGTGCCAGCAGTCGAAGCTCAGATACGCAGTATTTT.

This chain links TRBV5-3 with TRBJ1-6; D possibly corresponds to TRBD1 (6 bases). TRBV5-3 is designated an ORF whose function remains uncertain. This CDR3 region has 14 residues. Trimming stripped 4 bases from V and 7 bases from J, with 12 bases between. As DNA, the CDR3 is TGTGCCAGAAGCGGGCTCAGGGGAAATTCACCCCTCCACTTT. Protein: CARSGLRGNSPLHF.

The rearrangement links TRBV6-6 to TRBJ2-2; D gene ambiguous. V was shortened by 5 bases and J by 0 bases, with 10 bases between the two germline ends. CDR1 and CDR2 (germline): MNHNY, SVGAGI (reference sequence). The CDR3 is 15 residues long. The CDR3 reads CASSNALPNTGELFF. CDR3 sequence (DNA): TGTGCCAGCAGTAACGCACTTCCGAACACCGGGGAGCTGTTTTTT.

The V and J genes are TRBV5-1 and TRBJ2-2, with TRBD1 matching 8 bases. From germline, CDR1 is SGHRS and CDR2 YFSETQ. Losses at the gene ends were 2 bases for V and 1 base for J; bases not matched to a gene: 1. The CDR3 covers 15 residues. This CDR3 reads CASSLQGVNTGELFF. The CDR3 DNA follows: TGCGCCAGCAGCTTACAGGGGGTGAACACCGGGGAGCTGTTTTTT. The full variable domain, rest sourced from reference TRBV5-1 and TRBJ2-2, is KAGVTQTPRYLIKTRGQQVTLSCSPISGHRSVSWYQQTPGQGLQFLFEYFSETQRNKGNFPGRFSGRQFSNSRSEMNVSTLELGDSALYLCASSLQGVNTGELFFGEGSRLTVL.

The chain employs TRBV6-5 and TRBJ1-5; maybe TRBD1 (5 bases). CDR3 size: 14 residues. Trimming took 0 bases from V and 7 from J, leaving 10 bases between them. CDR1 MNHEY and CDR2 SVGAGI come from the germline V gene. This CDR3 reads CASSYSGGRQPQHF. CDR3 sequence (DNA): TGTGCCAGCAGTTACTCGGGGGGTCGGCAGCCCCAGCATTTT.

The chain has TRBV29-1 and TRBJ1-2; D uncertain. Germline loops: CDR1 SQVTM, CDR2 ANQGSEA. Trimming shortened V by 5 bases and J by 4 bases, and 17 bases separated the two germline ends. The CDR3 is made up of 14 amino acids. For the CDR3, the DNA is TGCAGCGTTTTCCCCTGGGCAGGCCTCTATGGCTACACCTTC. As protein: CSVFPWAGLYGYTF.

The genes are TRBV6-5 and TRBJ1-3, with 7 bases that match TRBD1. Looked up from germline, CDR1 is MNHEY and CDR2 is SVGAGI. This CDR3 has 16 amino acids. The V gene end was trimmed by 0 bases and the J gene end by 4 bases; junction bases not matched to a gene: 6. CDR3 amino acids: CASSYSSRGHGNTIYF. The DNA for the CDR3 is TGTGCCAGCAGTTACTCCTCAAGGGGGCACGGAAACACCATATATTTT.

V and J are TRBV5-5 and TRBJ2-7, with D perhaps TRBD1 (5 bases). CDR3 length: 14 residues. Per the germline V gene, CDR1 is SGHKS and CDR2 is YYEKEE (reference sequence). Trimming cost V 1 base and J 5 bases, with 13 bases left between them. The CDR3 DNA is TGTGCCAGCAGCTTGATGGGAACCAGGGACGAGCAGTACTTC. Its translation: CASSLMGTRDEQYF.

This clone turned up a few times. The chain recombines TRBV4-3 with TRBJ2-1; TRBD2 agrees at 8 bases. V dropped 0 bases and J dropped 3; count of bases not matched to a gene: 4. The CDR3 consists of 16 residues. The V gene's germline CDR1 is LGHNA and CDR2 YSLEER. CDR3 in amino acids: CASSQDGSGSYNEQFF. The CDR3 coding sequence is TGCGCCAGCAGCCAAGATGGGAGCGGGAGCTACAATGAGCAGTTCTTC.

The chain uses TRBV25-1 and TRBJ1-3, with 7 bases lining up with TRBD1. Germline lookup yields CDR1 MGHDK and CDR2 SYGVNS. There are 16 residues in the CDR3. Trimming at V came to 4 bases and at J to 4 bases, leaving 10 bases not matched to a gene. CDR3 nucleotide sequence: TGTGCCAGCAGTGGGGGTGAGGGGGCAAGGGGAAACACCATATATTTT. As protein: CASSGGEGARGNTIYF.

The chain links TRBV5-6 to TRBJ1-1, with 7 positions matching TRBD1. This CDR3 spans 12 amino acids. The trim removed 4 bases at V and 7 bases at J, leaving 4 bases unmatched. Per the germline V gene, CDR1 is SGHDT and CDR2 is YYEEEE. The CDR3 bases are TGTGCCAGCAGCCCGACAGGGCTTGAAGCTTTCTTT. Translation gives CASSPTGLEAFF. Full variable domain (remainder filled in from reference TRBV5-6 and TRBJ1-1): DAGVTQSPTHLIKTRGQQVTLRCSPKSGHDTVSWYQQALGQGPQFIFQYYEEEERQRGNFPDRFSGHQFPNYSSELNVNALLLGDSALYLCASSPTGLEAFFGQGTRLTVV.

This clone appeared a few times. The rearrangement uses TRBV5-6 and TRBJ2-3, with 7 bases identical to TRBD2. Germline CDR1 and CDR2: SGHDT and YYEEEE. The trim removed 0 bases at V and 3 bases at J, leaving 4 bases unmatched. This CDR3 spans 15 amino acids. The chain's CDR3 is CASSLGSGGTDTQYF. In DNA, the CDR3 is TGTGCCAGCAGCTTGGGTTCGGGGGGAACAGATACGCAGTATTTT.

The J gene is TRBJ1-3, the V gene TRBV28, with 7 bases that match TRBD1. This CDR3 spans 16 amino acids. V shed 2 bases, J shed 2 bases, and the junction held 6 bases outside the gene matches. Germline lookup yields CDR1 MDHEN and CDR2 SYDVKM. CDR3 residues: CASSLEAGGPGNTIYF. As DNA, the CDR3 is TGTGCCAGCAGTTTAGAGGCAGGGGGACCTGGAAACACCATATATTTT.

J is TRBJ2-1 and V is TRBV5-1; 7 nucleotides line up with TRBD2. CDR1 is SGHRS and CDR2 is YFSETQ in the germline V gene. Unmatched junction bases numbered 7, after V lost 4 bases and J lost 0 bases. The CDR3 has 16 amino acids. CDR3 amino acids: CASSLRSSGSYNEQFF. Written as DNA, the CDR3 is TGCGCCAGCAGCCTCCGGTCTAGCGGCTCCTACAATGAGCAGTTCTTC.

This clone was seen a single time. This sequence joins TRBV4-2 and TRBJ2-1; tentative D call: TRBD1 (6 bases). Germline CDR1 LGHNA, CDR2 YNFKEQ. V was clipped by 5 bases and J by 7 bases, with 15 bases between them. CDR3 length: 14 amino acids. Written as DNA, the CDR3 is TGTGCCAGCAGCTTCCCAGGGGCGCCGAATGAGCAGTTCTTC. It codes for CASSFPGAPNEQFF.

The CDR3 sequence is CASSLWSSGVEDTQYF. The CDR3 DNA reads TGTGCCAGCAGTTTATGGTCCAGCGGGGTTGAAGATACGCAGTATTTT. The chain joins TRBV27 to TRBJ2-3; TRBD2 aligns across 7 bases. The germline V gene encodes CDR1 MNHEY and CDR2 SMNVEV (reference sequence). This CDR3 is 16 amino acids long. V was clipped by 1 base and J by 5 bases; unmatched bases: 9.

This clone appeared a single time. The rearrangement joins TRBV5-4 to TRBJ2-7; weak D call: TRBD2 (5 bases). Trimming shortened V by 1 base and J by 5 bases, and 13 bases separated the two germline ends. The CDR3 contains 14 residues. In germline, CDR1 is SGHNT, CDR2 YYREEE (reference sequence). CDR3 loop: CASSLWGGENEQYF. The CDR3 nucleotides are TGTGCCAGCAGCTTGTGGGGTGGGGAGAACGAGCAGTACTTC.

J is TRBJ1-5 and V is TRBV2, with D possibly being TRBD1 (5 bases). Between the trimmed V and J ends, which lost 8 bases and 0 bases, there was a span of 14 bases. Germline lookup yields CDR1 SNHLY and CDR2 FYNNEI. The CDR3 runs 15 residues. As DNA, the CDR3 is TGTGCCAGCTTACCTGACAGTTATAGCAATCAGCCCCAGCATTTT. This gives the protein CASLPDSYSNQPQHF. The variable domain in full, with the rest retrieved from reference TRBV2 and TRBJ1-5, is EPEVTQTPSHQVTQMGQEVILRCVPISNHLYFYWYRQILGQKVEFLVSFYNNEISEKSEIFDDQFSVERPDGSNFTLKIRSTKLEDSAMYFCASLPDSYSNQPQHFGDGTRLSIL.

V gene TRBV30 combines with J gene TRBJ2-7; TRBD1 matches 8 bases. The CDR3 is 14 amino acids. With V trimmed by 0 bases and J by 1 base, 2 bases remained unmatched. The germline V gene has CDR1 GTSNPN and CDR2 SVGIG (reference sequence). CDR3 nucleotide sequence: TGTGCCTGGAGTGTACACAGGGGGTCCTACGAGCAGTACTTC. Amino acid sequence: CAWSVHRGSYEQYF.

The chain couples TRBV5-1 to TRBJ1-2; D not resolved. The germline V and J ends were trimmed by 7 bases and 7 bases, with 20 bases remaining between them. Germline CDR1 SGHRS, CDR2 YFSETQ. The CDR3 has 14 residues. CDR3 region: CASATGGEARGYTF. CDR3 in DNA: TGCGCCAGCGCGACCGGCGGGGAGGCCCGTGGCTACACCTTC. Supplemented by reference TRBV5-1 and TRBJ1-2, the full variable domain reads KAGVTQTPRYLIKTRGQQVTLSCSPISGHRSVSWYQQTPGQGLQFLFEYFSETQRNKGNFPGRFSGRQFSNSRSEMNVSTLELGDSALYLCASATGGEARGYTFGSGTRLTVV.

This chain uses TRBV4-3 with TRBJ1-3; no definite D call. Trimming took off 1 base at V and 1 base at J, with 17 bases between the two ends. This CDR3 has 18 amino acids. Germline CDR1 LGHNA, CDR2 YSLEER. CDR3 amino acids: CASSQGGLGGISGNTIYF. DNA of the CDR3: TGCGCCAGCAGCCAAGGGGGTCTTGGAGGGATTTCTGGAAACACCATATATTTT.

V is TRBV6-5 and J is TRBJ1-1, with D tentatively TRBD1 (6 bases). Trimming took 5 bases from V and 0 from J, leaving 10 bases between them. Germline lookup yields CDR1 MNHEY and CDR2 SVGAGI. This CDR3 has 14 amino acids. The CDR3 sequence: CASSPGVMNTEAFF. The CDR3 coding sequence is TGTGCCAGCAGTCCAGGGGTAATGAACACTGAAGCTTTCTTT.

This clone was recorded once. V usage is TRBV4-1 and J usage is TRBJ2-1, with 7 bases identical to TRBD2. The CDR3 runs to 14 residues. J was trimmed by 8 bases and V by 4 bases; bases with no gene match: 8. CDR1 MGHRA and CDR2 YSYEKL come from the germline V gene. The CDR3 DNA is TGCGCCAGCAGCCCTTCGGGAGGCGTATATGAGCAGTTCTTC. Its protein is CASSPSGGVYEQFF.

The gene calls are TRBV7-2 and TRBJ2-7, with TRBD2 identical over 10 bases. The trim removed 1 base at V and 3 bases at J, leaving 3 bases unmatched. The germline gives CDR1 SGHTA, CDR2 FQGNSA. The CDR3 loop spans 15 amino acids. The CDR3 DNA follows: TGTGCCAGCAGCTTAGAGCGGGGGGGCCGCTACGAGCAGTACTTC. Protein sequence: CASSLERGGRYEQYF. Based on the CDR3 plus reference TRBV7-2 and TRBJ2-7, the full variable domain is GAGVSQSPSNKVTEKGKDVELRCDPISGHTALYWYRQSLGQGLEFLIYFQGNSAPDKSGLPSDRFSAERTGGSVSTLTIQRTQQEDSAVYLCASSLERGGRYEQYFGPGTRLTVT.

The rearrangement links TRBV29-1 to TRBJ1-1, with no clear D. V lost 3 bases to trimming and J lost 0 bases, with 8 bases between them. This CDR3 is 13 amino acids long. The germline CDR1 and CDR2 sequences are SQVTM and ANQGSEA. CDR3 bases: TGCAGCGTTGAGGTCCAGATGAACACTGAAGCTTTCTTT. It specifies CSVEVQMNTEAFF.

The chain links TRBV27 to TRBJ1-4, with 8 bases lining up with TRBD1. After removal of 4 bases from V and 0 bases from J, the junction contained 13 bases not matched to a gene. In germline, CDR1 is MNHEY, CDR2 SMNVEV (reference sequence). The CDR3 loop spans 19 amino acids. CDR3 coding DNA: TGTGCCAGCAGTTCCTTAATCGGACAGGGTGGCGCAACTAATGAAAAACTGTTTTTT. It is translated as CASSSLIGQGGATNEKLFF.

J is TRBJ1-2 and V is TRBV5-1, with 7 nucleotides matching TRBD1. The junction had 9 bases not matched to a gene; V was cut back by 4 bases and J by 0 bases. This CDR3 contains 16 residues. The germline gives CDR1 SGHRS, CDR2 YFSETQ. The CDR3, as DNA: TGCGCCAGCAGCGCGCTTTGGACAGGATCTAACTATGGCTACACCTTC. Its translation is CASSALWTGSNYGYTF.

CDR3 DNA: TGTGCCAGCAGCTTAGGTCCTCGGGGGTGGCAGTATTTT. Translated, it gives CASSLGPRGWQYF. J is TRBJ2-3 and V is TRBV7-9; TRBD2 might be the D (6 bases). The V and J ends lost 1 base and 11 bases respectively, with 13 bases between them. Germline loops: CDR1 SEHNR, CDR2 FQNEAQ (reference sequence). The CDR3 loop spans 13 amino acids.

With regard to this clone: This sample also contains other DNA sequences that code for the same CDR3. The chain employs TRBV6-5 and TRBJ1-5, with TRBD1 identical over 9 bases. This CDR3 comprises 14 residues. Germline CDR1 reads MNHEY; CDR2 reads SVGAGI. Trimming took 5 bases from V and 4 from J; bases not matched to a gene: 3. CDR3 sequence (DNA): TGTGCCAGCAGTCAAGGACAGGGGAATCAGCCCCAGCATTTT. As protein: CASSQGQGNQPQHF.